The 27 T cell receptor beta chains presented below share a single source sample, sequenced in a study of T-cell memory formation after mild COVID-19. TCRdb passed the 5' RACE reads through MiXCR, listing each CDR3 protein once. This table holds approximately 260,000 distinct CDR3 sequences, roughly 17% found once. The sample comprised PBMCs or a T cell subset sorted from them (not recorded which). The receptors shown here come from a man between 18 and 29 years old who had mild COVID-19 (a few samples of this study predate the infection). Cell type and time point are not known.

This clonotype showed up many times. Here the CDR3 reads CASASPSDTQYF. CDR3 DNA: TGTGCCAGCGCCTCCCCTAGCGATACGCAGTATTTT. V and J are TRBV9 and TRBJ2-3; possible D gene TRBD2, 5 bases. CDR1 is SGDLS, CDR2 YYNGEE, per germline. There are 12 residues in the CDR3. With 7 bases removed from V and 6 bases from J, the gap between germline ends came to 12 bases.

This clonotype was seen a handful of times. The rearrangement links TRBV6-5 to TRBJ2-1; D not resolved. From germline, CDR1 is MNHEY and CDR2 SVGAGI. The CDR3 extends over 15 amino acids. V was clipped by 0 bases and J by 6 bases, with 12 bases between them. CDR3 residues: CASSYSGLRSNEQFF. In nucleotides, the CDR3 is TGTGCCAGCAGTTACTCCGGCCTGAGGAGCAATGAGCAGTTCTTC.

This clonotype was counted ten times or more. V and J are TRBV5-1 and TRBJ2-5, with TRBD2 as a possible D gene (7 bases). Germline-derived CDR1 and CDR2 are SGHRS and YFSETQ. The CDR3 has 16 residues. Trimming left V 4 bases short and J 5 bases short, with 21 bases between. Here the CDR3 DNA reads TGCGCCAGCAGCCCCAACCCCGCGGGGGCACGGGAGACCCAGTACTTC. Its protein is CASSPNPAGARETQYF.

This clonotype was observed a handful of times. The chain links TRBV20-1 to TRBJ2-1, with TRBD2 matching over 8 bases. The V gene end was trimmed by 8 bases and the J gene end by 8 bases; junction bases not matched to a gene: 11. The length of the CDR3 is 13 residues. The germline V gene has CDR1 DFQATT and CDR2 SNEGSKA (reference sequence). The CDR3 region is CSPSLDGGDEQFF. CDR3 DNA sequence: TGCAGTCCCTCCCTCGACGGGGGGGATGAGCAGTTCTTC.

This chain joins TRBV29-1 and TRBJ2-1, with TRBD1 matching over 9 bases. The CDR3 covers 13 residues. CDR1 is SQVTM, CDR2 ANQGSEA, per germline. V shed 1 base, J shed 7 bases, and the junction held 2 bases outside the gene matches. CDR3 in amino acids: CSVEGDRVNEQFF. The CDR3 nucleotides are TGCAGCGTTGAAGGGGACAGGGTAAATGAGCAGTTCTTC.

This clonotype was detected only a few times. The genes are TRBV7-9 and TRBJ1-6; TRBD1 might be the D (5 bases). Germline-derived CDR1 and CDR2 are SEHNR and FQNEAQ (reference sequence). V was pared by 4 bases and J by 5 bases, with 6 bases between. CDR3 length: 13 amino acids. The CDR3 nucleotides read TGTGCCAGCAGCTCGACAGATAATTCACCCCTCCACTTT. It yields the protein CASSSTDNSPLHF.

The chain links TRBV11-2 to TRBJ2-7; 11 bases align to TRBD2. CDR1 and CDR2 (germline): SGHAT, FQNNGV. The CDR3 has 15 amino acids. The junction had 5 bases not matched to a gene; V was cut back by 5 bases and J by 2 bases. The CDR3 DNA sequence: TGTGCCAGCAGCATCCTTAGCGGGGGGGCCTACGAGCAGTACGTC. Protein: CASSILSGGAYEQYV.

This clonotype has a count of ten or more. The rearrangement links TRBV12-3 or TRBV12-4 to TRBJ1-6, with TRBD1 matching 7 bases. V dropped 6 bases and J dropped 8; count of bases not matched to a gene: 10. This CDR3 has 15 amino acids. The CDR3 is CASRAGGGEDSPLHF. CDR3 sequence (DNA): TGTGCCAGCAGGGCCGGAGGGGGCGAGGATTCACCCCTCCACTTT.

This clonotype was seen ten or more times. The chain combines TRBV5-1 with TRBJ2-1; 7 nucleotides match TRBD2. Germline lookup yields CDR1 SGHRS and CDR2 YFSETQ. CDR3 length equals 14 residues. The ends lost 4 bases at V and 2 bases at J; junction bases unmatched: 3. The CDR3 bases are TGCGCCAGCAGCCCCGGGACTACCTACAATGAGCAGTTCTTC. Amino acid sequence: CASSPGTTYNEQFF. Full variable domain (remainder filled in from reference TRBV5-1 and TRBJ2-1): KAGVTQTPRYLIKTRGQQVTLSCSPISGHRSVSWYQQTPGQGLQFLFEYFSETQRNKGNFPGRFSGRQFSNSRSEMNVSTLELGDSALYLCASSPGTTYNEQFFGPGTRLTVL.

This clonotype occurred a few times. The V gene is TRBV28, the J gene TRBJ1-1, with D maybe TRBD1 (5 bases). The length of the CDR3 is 15 residues. The germline V gene has CDR1 MDHEN and CDR2 SYDVKM. Trimming removed 9 bases from V and 0 bases from J, with 17 bases in between. The CDR3 bases are TGTGCCAGTGACCGCGGGGGGATGATGAACACTGAAGCTTTCTTT. Its protein is CASDRGGMMNTEAFF. The full variable domain, with the rest looked up from reference TRBV28 and TRBJ1-1, is DVKVTQSSRYLVKRTGEKVFLECVQDMDHENMFWYRQDPGLGLRLIYFSYDVKMKEKGDIPEGYSVSREKKERFSLILESASTNQTSMYLCASDRGGMMNTEAFFGQGTRLTVV.

The gene calls are TRBV7-2 and TRBJ2-1, with 12 bases identical to TRBD2. The J segment lost 8 bases and the V segment lost 4 bases, leaving 6 bases of the junction unmatched. The CDR3 sequence is 15 residues long. Germline-derived CDR1 and CDR2 are SGHTA and FQGNSA. DNA for the CDR3: TGTGCCAGCAGCTGGACTAGCGGGGTGCTGGATGAGCAGTTCTTC. It is translated as CASSWTSGVLDEQFF.

In this sample, this clonotype turned up a few times. The chain combines TRBV7-9 with TRBJ2-3; 11 bases are a match to TRBD2. Germline V CDR1 and CDR2: SEHNR, FQNEAQ (reference sequence). V shed 5 bases and J 5 bases; nucleotides not matched to a gene: 9. The CDR3 contains 16 residues. Written as DNA, the CDR3 is TGTGCCAGCAGCCTAAGACTAGCGGGGTTCCGAGATACGCAGTATTTT. Protein: CASSLRLAGFRDTQYF.

Remarks on this clonotype: No conserved phenylalanine or tryptophan is present at the end of the CDR3, so a read error is the likely explanation. Because the CDR3's place on the DNA is in doubt, the DNA is left out and the CDR3 is given as listed by TCRdb. The rearrangement joins TRBV7-2 to TRBJ2-3; the listed D gene, TRBD2, was not tested against the DNA. A total of 13 residues make up the CDR3, ends included. The germline CDR1 and CDR2 sequences are SGHTA and FQGNSA. CDR3 region: CASSRSTSGGALV.

The V gene is TRBV7-8, the J gene TRBJ2-3; TRBD1 matches 10 bases. CDR1 SGHVS and CDR2 FQNEAQ come from the germline V gene. The length of the CDR3 is 15 residues. V lost 5 bases to trimming and J lost 8 bases; unmatched junction nucleotides: 10. The CDR3 sequence: CASSPRTGGDGTQYF. In DNA, the CDR3 is TGTGCCAGCAGCCCGCGGACAGGGGGTGATGGTACGCAGTATTTT.

Ten or more counts support this clonotype. This rearrangement joins TRBV29-1 to TRBJ2-1, with a possible D match to TRBD2 (5 bases). The V and J ends lost 1 base and 7 bases respectively, with 23 bases between them. CDR1 and CDR2 (germline): SQVTM, ANQGSEA. The CDR3 consists of 17 residues. The CDR3 bases are TGCAGCGTTGAAGGTCGTTCGGGATTGGGGTTTGGAAATGAGCAGTTCTTC. It specifies CSVEGRSGLGFGNEQFF.

The V and J genes are TRBV20-1 and TRBJ2-1, with D perhaps being TRBD1 or TRBD2 (5 bases each). CDR1 DFQATT and CDR2 SNEGSKA come from the germline V gene (reference sequence). The CDR3 is 14 residues long. Trimming took off 3 bases at V and 6 bases at J, with 15 bases between the two ends. CDR3 sequence reads: CSASSPRGVNEQFF. The DNA for the CDR3 is TGCAGTGCTAGCTCCCCTCGAGGGGTCAATGAGCAGTTCTTC.

Here the CDR3 reads CSVPRDGPYGYTF. The CDR3 DNA sequence: TGCAGCGTTCCACGCGACGGACCCTATGGCTACACCTTC. The chain combines TRBV29-1 with TRBJ1-2; D not certain. Germline V CDR1 and CDR2: SQVTM, ANQGSEA. The V gene lost 5 bases and the J gene lost 4 bases, with 14 bases spanning the gap. The CDR3 is 13 amino acids.

J is TRBJ1-5 and V is TRBV2; D gene uncertain. CDR1 and CDR2 (germline): SNHLY, FYNNEI. The CDR3 has 15 amino acids. V dropped 6 bases and J dropped 0 bases, with 12 bases sitting between them. The CDR3 DNA follows: TGTGCCAGCAGGGAACAGAGCTATAGCAATCAGCCCCAGCATTTT. Its protein is CASREQSYSNQPQHF.

The table lists this clonotype with a few counts. The chain combines TRBV6-6 with TRBJ1-3; weak D call: TRBD1 (6 bases). The V gene's germline CDR1 is MNHNY and CDR2 SVGAGI (reference sequence). The CDR3 length is 17 residues. V lost 2 bases and J 2 bases, leaving 16 bases between the germline ends. The CDR3 sequence: CASSYGLDRMAGNTIYF. The CDR3 nucleotides are TGTGCCAGCAGTTACGGGTTAGACAGGATGGCTGGAAACACCATATATTTT.

This clonotype was counted many times. A read error may produce the germline difference seen at one junction end. The genes are TRBV5-1 and TRBJ1-1, with 11 bases aligning to TRBD1. The CDR3 runs 14 residues. Germline CDR1 and CDR2: SGHRS and YFSETQ. The CDR3 loop is CASSLGTGGTEAFF. CDR3 sequence (DNA): TGTGCCAGCAGCTTAGGGACAGGGGGCACTGAAGCTTTCTTT.

V gene TRBV11-2 combines with J gene TRBJ1-4, with 7 bases that match TRBD1. CDR3 length: 17 amino acids. J lost 0 bases, V lost 4 bases, and 8 bases had no gene match. Germline V lookup: CDR1 SGHAT, CDR2 FQNNGV. The DNA for the CDR3 is TGTGCCAGCAGCTGGATATACAGGGGCGCAACTAATGAAAAACTGTTTTTT. Protein product: CASSWIYRGATNEKLFF.

The genes are TRBV24-1 and TRBJ2-1; 9 bases map to TRBD2. In germline, CDR1 is KGHDR, CDR2 SFDVKD. J lost 8 bases, V lost 6 bases, and 7 bases had no gene match. This CDR3 has 14 amino acids. This CDR3 is CATSKRGAQDEQFF. CDR3 nucleotides: TGTGCCACCAGTAAGCGGGGGGCCCAGGATGAGCAGTTCTTC.

The rearrangement links TRBV6-2 or TRBV6-3 to TRBJ2-5; possibly TRBD1 for D (5 bases). Trimming pared 6 bases from V and 1 base from J, leaving 15 bases between. Germline CDR1 reads MNHEY; CDR2 reads SVGEGT. This CDR3 spans 15 amino acids. CDR3 nucleotide sequence: TGTGCCAGCAGGAGATTCTCAGGGATCCAAGAGACCCAGTACTTC. Residues: CASRRFSGIQETQYF.

The J gene is TRBJ2-6, the V gene TRBV29-1; D gene ambiguous. Germline lookup yields CDR1 SQVTM and CDR2 ANQGSEA. The CDR3 covers 14 residues. Trimming removed 0 bases from V and 3 bases from J, with 6 bases in between. The CDR3, as DNA: TGCAGCGTTGAAGATAGGTATGGGGCCAACGTCCTGACTTTC. Its translation: CSVEDRYGANVLTF. Full variable domain (missing parts from reference TRBV29-1 and TRBJ2-6): SAVISQKPSRDICQRGTSLTIQCQVDSQVTMMFWYRQQPGQSLTLIATANQGSEATYESGFVIDKFPISRPNLTFSTLTVSNMSPEDSSIYLCSVEDRYGANVLTFGAGSRLTVL.

Points on this clonotype: One junction end disagrees with the germline gene, perhaps due to a read error. The chain couples TRBV10-3 to TRBJ2-1; 7 bases align to TRBD1. CDR3 size: 13 residues. Looked up from germline, CDR1 is ENHRY and CDR2 is SYGVKD. This CDR3 reads CAVRQGSYNEQFF. CDR3 coding DNA: TGTGCCGTCAGACAGGGATCTTACAATGAGCAGTTCTTC.

This clonotype showed up just a few times. The chain has TRBV6-6 and TRBJ1-1, with 7 bases aligning to TRBD1. V was pared by 5 bases and J by 3 bases, with 6 bases of the junction left unmatched. The CDR3 is 14 residues long. Germline V lookup: CDR1 MNHNY, CDR2 SVGAGI (reference sequence). CDR3 residues: CASSQNRGDTEAFF. CDR3 coding DNA: TGTGCCAGCAGTCAAAACAGGGGAGACACTGAAGCTTTCTTT.

The chain couples TRBV12-3 or TRBV12-4 to TRBJ2-2, with D perhaps TRBD2 (6 bases). This CDR3 comprises 15 residues. V was cut by 5 bases and J by 7 bases, with 17 bases left in between. The CDR3 sequence is CASSIAGQVGGELFF. CDR3 DNA: TGTGCCAGCAGTATCGCGGGGCAAGTGGGCGGGGAGCTGTTTTTT.